This T cell receptor (beta chain) was documented in a study of blood T cell repertoires in COVID-19. About the study: Acute-phase and convalescent COVID-19 samples originated in the United States, Italy and Spain.

The CDR3 consists of 15 residues. Trimming removed 5 bases from V and 5 bases from J; junction bases left unmatched: 8. Germline V gives CDR1 MNHEY, CDR2 SMNVEV (reference sequence). Original handling: From reference gene primer amplification, estimates of nucleated cell counts were derived. Sequencing was performed with immunoSEQ multiplex PCR; in TCRdb, only in-frame clones are kept and a portion is missing. V and J calls plus clone size are reproduced from that table; the DNA served to infer D and trimming. Of about 150,000 clones in the sample, 80% are singletons; the top ten hold 5%. The gene calls are TRBV27 and TRBJ2-1, with 8 bases matching TRBD2. The TCR originated in a woman between 50 and 59 years old with acute or convalescent COVID-19. The sequenced sample was peripheral blood. CDR3 DNA: TGTGCCAGCAGTCCCACCCCGGGAGGGAACAATGAGCAGTTCTTC. It specifies CASSPTPGGNNEQFF.